These 26 T cell receptor beta chains came from one sample sequenced in a study of T cells in women clearing cervical HPV infection (dated by TCRdb to about 2018). Library preparation employed the immunoSEQ multiplex PCR assay. The table comes from immuneACCESS by way of TCRdb, which keeps in-frame sequences with V and J called. Part of the clones is missing from these tables; in studies checked, under half for an unresolved V gene and the rest for unknown reasons. The sample has about 48,000 clones on record. The top ten clonotypes cover around 1.6% of the sample. The material sequenced was blood buffy coat. These TCRs come from a woman aged 18 to 75 with a cervical HPV16 infection that either progressed to CIN3+ or cleared (not recorded which).

With respect to this clone: Read data end 3 residues before the CDR3 end; the end is taken from the germline J gene. This same CDR3 is encoded by further DNA sequences in the sample. The chain combines TRBV30 with TRBJ1-6; 7 bases agree with TRBD1. The CDR3 contains 15 residues. Germline CDR1 reads GTSNPN; CDR2 reads SVGIG (reference sequence). V lost 0 bases to trimming and J lost 5 bases; unmatched junction nucleotides: 4. CDR3 DNA (partial): TGTGCCTGGAGTGTACGGGACAGAGATAATTCACCC. Protein product: CAWSVRDRDNSP. The CDR3 in full is CAWSVRDRDNSPLHF.

As concerns this clone: The CDR3 extends 3 residues past the end of the read, so its final part is completed from the germline J gene. The chain links TRBV28 to TRBJ2-7, with a possible D match to TRBD1 (6 bases). Per the germline V gene, CDR1 is MDHEN and CDR2 is SYDVKM. The V gene lost 8 bases and the J gene lost 5 bases, with 13 bases spanning the gap. This CDR3 has 12 residues. CDR3 DNA, as far as it was read: TGTGCCAGCTCACAGGGAACCCACGAG. This sequence encodes CASSQGTHE. The whole CDR3 is CASSQGTHEQYF. The variable domain in full, completed from reference TRBV28 and TRBJ2-7, reads DVKVTQSSRYLVKRTGEKVFLECVQDMDHENMFWYRQDPGLGLRLIYFSYDVKMKEKGDIPEGYSVSREKKERFSLILESASTNQTSMYLCASSQGTHEQYFGPGTRLTVT.

As for this clone: Read sequence stops 3 residues before the CDR3 end, and the germline J gene provides the missing end. The V call is TRBV5-4, the J call TRBJ2-3, with D perhaps TRBD1 (6 bases). The CDR3 is 13 residues long. V was pared by 5 bases and J by 5 bases, with 12 bases between. Germline CDR1 and CDR2: SGHNT and YYREEE (reference sequence). The CDR3 spells CASRPTGQDTQYF. The sequenced part of the CDR3 DNA is TGTGCCAGCAGACCTACAGGGCAAGATACG.

In the case of this clone: The DNA ends 3 residues before the CDR3 does, and the rest of the CDR3 is filled in from the germline J gene. The chain is built from TRBV5-6 and TRBJ1-6; D unclear. Germline V gives CDR1 SGHDT, CDR2 YYEEEE. The CDR3 has 11 residues. The CDR3 bases that were read are TGTGCCAGCAGCTTGGGGGCAGCC. Its protein is CASSLGAA. The entire CDR3 protein reads CASSLGAALHF.

In regard to this clone: The read ends 3 residues before the CDR3 terminus; that terminus is restored from the germline J gene. V usage is TRBV10-3 and J usage is TRBJ1-2; 9 bases line up with TRBD1. The length of the CDR3 is 13 residues. Germline CDR1 reads ENHRY; CDR2 reads SYGVKD. The V and J ends lost 11 bases and 4 bases, in that order; junction bases with no gene match: 8. The CDR3 loop reads CASRDRAIYGYTF. Incomplete CDR3 DNA: TGTGCCTCCCGGGACAGGGCGATCTATGGC.

Details on this clone: The CDR3 end lies 3 residues beyond the end of the read and is filled in from the germline J gene. The chain recombines TRBV19 with TRBJ1-1; D unresolved. Trimming took off 7 bases at V and 1 base at J, with 13 bases between the two ends. The V gene's germline CDR1 is LNHDA and CDR2 SQIVND (reference sequence). The CDR3 is made up of 14 amino acids. CDR3 sequence reads: CASNPDTKNTEAFF. The covered CDR3 bases are TGTGCCAGTAACCCTGACACCAAGAACACTGAA.

Turning to this clone: The CDR3 extends 3 residues past the end of the read, so its final part is completed from the germline J gene. This chain joins TRBV2 and TRBJ2-2; a weak D match, TRBD1 (8 bases). The V gene's germline CDR1 is SNHLY and CDR2 FYNNEI. The V end was cut by 11 bases, the J end by 4 bases, with 17 bases between. The CDR3 length is 14 residues. This CDR3 is CAVQGGGGTGELFF. The covered CDR3 bases are TGTGCCGTACAGGGGGGAGGGGGCACCGGGGAG.

Turning to this clone: The sequence runs out 3 residues before the end of the CDR3; the remainder is reconstructed from the germline J gene. This sequence joins TRBV20-1 and TRBJ2-5, with 10 bases matching TRBD1. Germline V gene data show CDR1 as DFQATT and CDR2 as SNEGSKA (reference sequence). The CDR3 contains 14 residues. V gave up 6 bases and J gave up 5 bases; unmatched junction bases: 9. The covered CDR3 bases are TGCAGTGCGACGGGACAGGGGAATAGTGAGACC. Its protein product is CSATGQGNSET. The whole CDR3 sequence reads CSATGQGNSETQYF.

The part of the CDR3 DNA that was read is TGTGCCAGCAGTGGCCTCAGGACAGGGGGCGAAGGC. Amino acids: CASSGLRTGGEG. From start to end, the CDR3 is CASSGLRTGGEGYTF. The rearrangement links TRBV6-1 to TRBJ1-2, with 11 bases fitting TRBD1. The read is 3 residues too short to cover the CDR3 end, so that end is filled in from the germline J gene. The CDR3 length is 15 residues. CDR1 and CDR2 (germline): MNHNS, SASEGT.

In the case of this clone: The sequenced fragment ends 3 residues before the CDR3 boundary, so the rest is inferred from the germline J gene. V gene TRBV28 combines with J gene TRBJ2-3; D possibly corresponds to TRBD1 (6 bases). This CDR3 region has 13 residues. V was shortened by 8 bases and J by 8 bases, with 17 bases between the two germline ends. The V gene's germline CDR1 is MDHEN and CDR2 SYDVKM. The DNA read from the CDR3 is TGTGCCAGCTGGGACAAAGTCCAGGGTACG. It yields the protein CASWDKVQGT. The complete CDR3 sequence is CASWDKVQGTQYF.

With respect to this clone: The CDR3 goes on 3 residues after the read ends, and that part is filled in from the germline J gene. This sequence joins TRBV7-8 and TRBJ2-5; 7 nucleotides match TRBD1. The V gene's germline CDR1 is SGHVS and CDR2 FQNEAQ. The V segment lost 5 bases and the J segment 5 bases; nucleotides outside the gene matches: 8. The CDR3 sequence is 14 residues long. CDR3 residues: CASSPQGGSETQYF. CDR3 bases read: TGTGCCAGCAGCCCGCAAGGGGGCAGCGAGACC.

Concerning this clone itself: Read data end 3 residues before the CDR3 end; the end is taken from the germline J gene. The chain combines TRBV28 with TRBJ2-5; 7 bases are a match to TRBD2. The J segment lost 5 bases and the V segment lost 10 bases, leaving 16 bases of the junction unmatched. The CDR3 contains 15 residues. Germline V lookup: CDR1 MDHEN, CDR2 SYDVKM. The CDR3 bases that were read are TGTGCCACGGCATCAATGCGGGAGTTAGAGGAGACC. This codes for CATASMRELEET. The whole CDR3 reads CATASMRELEETQYF. The entire variable domain, with the rest obtained from reference TRBV28 and TRBJ2-5, is as follows: DVKVTQSSRYLVKRTGEKVFLECVQDMDHENMFWYRQDPGLGLRLIYFSYDVKMKEKGDIPEGYSVSREKKERFSLILESASTNQTSMYLCATASMRELEETQYFGPGTRLLVL.

Details on this clone: The CDR3 end lies 3 residues beyond the end of the read and is filled in from the germline J gene. The rearrangement uses TRBV28 and TRBJ1-1; 10 nucleotides align to TRBD1. In germline, CDR1 is MDHEN, CDR2 SYDVKM. The CDR3 length is 15 residues. V trimming: 5 bases; J trimming: 3 bases; junction bases outside the gene matches: 6. The CDR3 loop is CASSAPTGGYTEAFF. The sequenced CDR3 bases are TGTGCCAGCAGTGCACCGACAGGGGGCTACACTGAA.

Notes on this clone: The CDR3 is cut off 3 residues early in the read; its end comes from the germline J gene. The gene calls are TRBV13 and TRBJ2-3; 11 bases line up with TRBD2. CDR1 PRHDT and CDR2 FYEKMQ come from the germline V gene (reference sequence). J gave up 5 bases and V 6 bases, and 7 bases lay outside the gene matches. The CDR3 runs 15 residues. The CDR3 DNA, read in part, is TGTGCCAGCAGTCGTAGCGGGGGGGACATAGATACG. This translates into CASSRSGGDIDT. The entire CDR3 sequence reads CASSRSGGDIDTQYF.

A word on this clone: Sequencing ends 3 residues short of the CDR3 end; the germline J gene provides the rest. J is TRBJ2-3 and V is TRBV2; no firm D call. The CDR3 runs to 13 residues. Per the germline V gene, CDR1 is SNHLY and CDR2 is FYNNEI. Trimming took off 7 bases at V and 6 bases at J, with 14 bases between the two ends. CDR3 DNA (partial): TGTGCCAGCATCCCCGCGGAACGGGATACG. This translates into CASIPAERDT. The whole CDR3 reads CASIPAERDTQYF.

Of note for this clone: The CDR3 extends 3 residues past the end of the read, so its final part is completed from the germline J gene. The chain uses TRBV4-1 and TRBJ2-7, with 9 nucleotides matching TRBD2. The CDR3 totals 17 residues. Per the germline V gene, CDR1 is MGHRA and CDR2 is YSYEKL. Trimming removed 0 bases from V and 0 bases from J; junction bases left unmatched: 6. This CDR3 is CASSQDSGGLASYEQYF. Incomplete CDR3 DNA: TGCGCCAGCAGCCAAGATAGCGGGGGATTGGCCTCCTACGAG.

Here the CDR3 reads CASSYLSSNQPQHF. Partial CDR3 DNA: TGTGCCAGCAGTTACCTGTCGAGCAATCAGCCC. V and J are TRBV6-2 or TRBV6-3 and TRBJ1-5; D unclear. From the germline J gene comes the end of the CDR3, since the read stops 3 residues before it. The CDR3 is 14 amino acids. Per the germline V gene, CDR1 is MNHEY and CDR2 is SVGEGT. The V end lost 2 bases, the J end lost 1 base, and 6 bases lay between the germline ends.

Worth noting for this clone: Read coverage stops 3 residues before the CDR3 terminus; the germline J gene supplies the remainder. This chain connects TRBV6-2 or TRBV6-3 to TRBJ2-2; 12 nucleotides match TRBD2. Germline values: CDR1 MNHEY, CDR2 SVGEGT. CDR3 length equals 17 residues. With V trimmed by 2 bases and J by 8 bases, 9 bases remained unmatched. CDR3 residues: CASSYPTSGRIVGELFF. The sequenced part of the CDR3 DNA is TGTGCCAGCAGTTACCCTACTAGCGGGAGGATTGTAGGGGAG.

CDR3 DNA (partial): TGTGCTAGTGGCCTTGGAGGGGAGACC. Residues: CASGLGGET. The whole CDR3 region reads CASGLGGETQYF. The chain has TRBV12-5 and TRBJ2-5, with D perhaps matching TRBD2 (6 bases). Sequencing ends 3 residues short of the CDR3 end; the germline J gene provides the rest. The CDR3 is made up of 12 amino acids. CDR1 is LGHNT and CDR2 is FRNRAP in the germline V gene. Trimming removed 6 bases from V and 5 bases from J, with 10 bases in between. Together with reference TRBV12-5 and TRBJ2-5, the CDR3 gives the full variable domain: DARVTQTPRHKVTEMGQEVTMRCQPILGHNTVFWYRQTMMQGLELLAYFRNRAPLDDSGMPKDRFSAEMPDATLATLKIQPSEPRDSAVYFCASGLGGETQYFGPGTRLLVL.

CDR3 protein: CASRELPGQGANEQYF. The CDR3 DNA, read in part, is TGTGCCAGCAGAGAACTGCCGGGACAGGGGGCGAACGAG. The V and J genes are TRBV28 and TRBJ2-7; 12 nucleotides line up with TRBD1. The CDR3 goes on 3 residues after the read ends, and that part is filled in from the germline J gene. The CDR3 loop spans 16 amino acids. Germline assignment: CDR1 MDHEN and CDR2 SYDVKM. The junction had 11 bases not matched to a gene; V was cut back by 6 bases and J by 5 bases.

Turning to this clone: A read error may account for a junction end that differs from germline. The read finishes 3 residues shy of the CDR3 end, and the germline J gene is used to complete it. The chain has TRBV4-2 and TRBJ1-2; no clear D gene. CDR3 length: 14 amino acids. Per the germline V gene, CDR1 is LGHNA and CDR2 is YNFKEQ. CDR3: CASSQETRNYGYTF. The sequenced CDR3 bases are TGCGCCAGCAGCCAAGAGACACGGAACTATGGC.

Comment on this clone: The CDR3 is cut off 3 residues early in the read; its end comes from the germline J gene. Different DNA sequences within this sample yield the same CDR3. The V gene is TRBV19, the J gene TRBJ1-2; TRBD1 might be the D (6 bases). CDR1 LNHDA and CDR2 SQIVND come from the germline V gene (reference sequence). CDR3 length equals 12 residues. The sequenced part of the CDR3 DNA is TGTGCCAGTAGTATAAGAGGGGGAGGC. It specifies CASSIRGGG. The whole CDR3 is CASSIRGGGYTF.

Notes on this clone: The read halts 3 residues ahead of the CDR3 end, with the missing end drawn from the germline J gene. This chain connects TRBV28 to TRBJ2-7; 8 nucleotides match TRBD1. The germline gives CDR1 MDHEN, CDR2 SYDVKM. V trimming: 4 bases; J trimming: 0 bases; junction bases outside the gene matches: 8. The CDR3 spans 16 residues. Incomplete CDR3 DNA: TGTGCCAGCAGTTCAGCCTCTGGACAGGGCTCCTACGAG. Encoded protein: CASSSASGQGSYE. Given in full, the CDR3 is CASSSASGQGSYEQYF.

Comments on this clone: The read halts 3 residues ahead of the CDR3 end, with the missing end drawn from the germline J gene. The chain links TRBV7-2 to TRBJ2-1, with 7 bases lining up with TRBD1. The CDR3 length is 15 residues. V shed 1 base, J shed 7 bases, and the junction held 7 bases outside the gene matches. CDR1 is SGHTA, CDR2 FQGNSA, per germline. The part of the CDR3 DNA that was read is TGTGCCAGCAGCTTAGTGGGACAGAACTCAAATGAG. This gives the protein CASSLVGQNSNE. The entire CDR3 protein is CASSLVGQNSNEQFF. The full variable domain, with the rest looked up from reference TRBV7-2 and TRBJ2-1, is GAGVSQSPSNKVTEKGKDVELRCDPISGHTALYWYRQSLGQGLEFLIYFQGNSAPDKSGLPSDRFSAERTGGSVSTLTIQRTQQEDSAVYLCASSLVGQNSNEQFFGPGTRLTVL.

A remark on this clone: The same CDR3 also results from other DNA sequences found in this sample. CDR3 loop: CASSPTGPGTEAFF. The CDR3 DNA, read in part, is TGTGCCAGCAGCCCTACAGGGCCGGGAACTGAA. V usage is TRBV5-4 and J usage is TRBJ1-1, with D tentatively TRBD1 (6 bases). The read halts 3 residues ahead of the CDR3 end, with the missing end drawn from the germline J gene. The germline CDR1 and CDR2 sequences are SGHNT and YYREEE (reference sequence). Trimming removed 4 bases from V and 5 bases from J, with 15 bases in between. The CDR3 covers 14 residues.

A word on this clone: The sequenced fragment ends 3 residues before the CDR3 boundary, so the rest is inferred from the germline J gene. J is TRBJ1-2 and V is TRBV5-1; possibly TRBD1 for D (6 bases). The CDR3 runs 16 residues. Per the germline V gene, CDR1 is SGHRS and CDR2 is YFSETQ. Deletions cut 0 bases from V and 2 bases from J, with 14 bases between. Incomplete CDR3 DNA: TGCGCCAGCAGCTTGGATCCGCGGGACACGAACTATGGC. It specifies CASSLDPRDTNYG. The entire CDR3 reads CASSLDPRDTNYGYTF.